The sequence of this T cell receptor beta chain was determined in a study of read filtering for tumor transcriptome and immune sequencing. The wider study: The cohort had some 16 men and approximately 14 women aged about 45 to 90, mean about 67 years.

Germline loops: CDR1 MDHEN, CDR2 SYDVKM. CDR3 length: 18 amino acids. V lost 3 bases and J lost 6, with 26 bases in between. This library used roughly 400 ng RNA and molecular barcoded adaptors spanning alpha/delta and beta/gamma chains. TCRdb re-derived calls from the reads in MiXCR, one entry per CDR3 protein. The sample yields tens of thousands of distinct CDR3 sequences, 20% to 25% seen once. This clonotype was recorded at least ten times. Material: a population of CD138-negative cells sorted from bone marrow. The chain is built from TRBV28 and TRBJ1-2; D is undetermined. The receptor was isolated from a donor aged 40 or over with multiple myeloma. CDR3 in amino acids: CASSFPSPGSRAGNGYTF. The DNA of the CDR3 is TGTGCCAGCAGTTTTCCCTCCCCCGGTTCCCGGGCCGGGAATGGCTACACCTTC.